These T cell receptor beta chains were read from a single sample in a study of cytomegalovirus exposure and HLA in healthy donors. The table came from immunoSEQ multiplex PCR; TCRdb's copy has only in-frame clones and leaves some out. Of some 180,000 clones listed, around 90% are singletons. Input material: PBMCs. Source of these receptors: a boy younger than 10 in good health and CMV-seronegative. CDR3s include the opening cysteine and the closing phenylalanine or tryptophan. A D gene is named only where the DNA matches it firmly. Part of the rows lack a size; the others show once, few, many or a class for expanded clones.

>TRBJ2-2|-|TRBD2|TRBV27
CASSLGSGATNTGELFF
TGTGCCAGCAGTTTAGGTAGCGGGGCTACGAACACCGGGGAGCTGTTTTTT
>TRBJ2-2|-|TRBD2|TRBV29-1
CSVVKSGRNTGELFF
TGCAGCGTTGTCAAGAGCGGGAGAAACACCGGGGAGCTGTTTTTT
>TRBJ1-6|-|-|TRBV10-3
CATYRDINSPLHF
TGTGCCACCTACCGGGACATTAATTCACCCCTCCACTTT
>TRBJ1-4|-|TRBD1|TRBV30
CAWSEGQGNEKLFF
TGTGCCTGGAGTGAGGGACAGGGGAATGAAAAACTGTTTTTT
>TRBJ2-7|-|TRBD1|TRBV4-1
CASSQNVNRGREQYF
TGCGCCAGCAGCCAAAATGTGAACAGGGGGCGTGAGCAGTACTTC
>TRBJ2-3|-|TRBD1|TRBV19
CASSDRGADTQYF
TGTGCCAGTAGTGACAGGGGAGCAGATACGCAGTATTTT
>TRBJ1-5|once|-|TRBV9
CASSVGARVEPQHF
TGTGCCAGCAGCGTAGGGGCCAGGGTTGAGCCCCAGCATTTT
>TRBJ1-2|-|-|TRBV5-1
CASSLSGTNYGYTF
TGCGCCAGCAGCTTGTCCGGGACAAACTATGGCTACACCTTC
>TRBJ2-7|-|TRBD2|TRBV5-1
CASSSGTSGRGEQYF
TGCGCCAGCAGCTCCGGGACTAGCGGGAGAGGCGAGCAGTACTTC
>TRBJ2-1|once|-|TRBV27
CASSFFTTPRDEQFF
TGTGCCAGCAGTTTCTTTACTACCCCTCGTGATGAGCAGTTCTTC
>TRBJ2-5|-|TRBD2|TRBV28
CASRKPGLADYF
TGTGCCAGCAGGAAGCCGGGACTAGCTGACTACTTC
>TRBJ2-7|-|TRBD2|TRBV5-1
CASSDLAGEEQYF
TGCGCCAGCAGCGACTTAGCGGGGGAAGAGCAGTACTTC
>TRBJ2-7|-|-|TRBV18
CASSHRTVSPYEQYF
TGTGCCAGCTCACACAGGACAGTATCGCCCTACGAGCAGTACTTC
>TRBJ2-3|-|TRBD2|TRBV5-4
CASSLTSGRADTQYF
TGTGCCAGCAGCTTGACTAGCGGGAGGGCAGATACGCAGTATTTT
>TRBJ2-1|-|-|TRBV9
CASSVVPAVNEQFF
TGTGCCAGCAGCGTAGTACCAGCGGTCAATGAGCAGTTCTTC